This passage covers 14 T cell receptor beta chains from one sample sequenced in a study of T cell repertoires in ileal Crohn's disease. The protocol was immunoSEQ multiplex PCR, while the TCRdb copy is restricted to in-frame clones and leaves out a portion. This sample has approximately 2,100 clones, with approximately 91% found just once. The time point is: proximal margin of the surgical specimen (macroscopically non-inflamed). Sequenced: ileal tissue. These receptors came from an adult with Crohn's disease.

The rearrangement links TRBV5-6 to TRBJ1-1, with D unclear. V was cut by 1 base and J by 4 bases, with 11 bases left in between. From germline, CDR1 is SGHDT and CDR2 YYEEEE. CDR3 length: 14 residues. The CDR3 DNA is TGTGCCAGCAGCTTGTGGGTACTCGGCACTGAAGCTTTCTTT. Residues: CASSLWVLGTEAFF.

Turning to this clone: This sample includes further DNA sequences coding for the same CDR3. The rearrangement links TRBV14 to TRBJ2-7; D remains ambiguous. This CDR3 is built from 14 residues. Trimming removed 6 bases at V and 2 bases at J, with 14 bases between. Germline CDR1 and CDR2: SGHDN and FVKESK. The CDR3 region has the DNA TGTGCCAGCAGTCAGGTCGACGGCCCCTACGAGCAGTACTTC. This codes for CASSQVDGPYEQYF.

The sample holds one count of this clone. CDR3: CAWSVRHNEKLFF. The CDR3, as DNA: TGTGCCTGGAGCGTCAGACATAATGAAAAACTGTTTTTT. V and J are TRBV30 and TRBJ1-4; D not resolved. Trimming cost V 3 bases and J 4 bases, with 9 bases left between them. This CDR3 is 13 amino acids long. Per germline, CDR1 GTSNPN and CDR2 SVGIG (reference sequence). The complete variable domain, with remaining parts taken from reference TRBV30 and TRBJ1-4, reads SQTIHQWPATLVQPVGSPLSLECTVEGTSNPNLYWYRQAAGRGLQLLFYSVGIGQISSEVPQNLSASRPQDRQFILSSKKLLLSDSGFYLCAWSVRHNEKLFFGSGTQLSVL.

The chain has TRBV19 and TRBJ1-2, with 7 bases that match TRBD1. From germline, CDR1 is LNHDA and CDR2 SQIVND (reference sequence). This CDR3 has 15 amino acids. V was clipped by 6 bases and J by 0 bases; unmatched bases: 7. CDR3 DNA: TGTGCCAGTAGGATAAGCAGGGGGACTAACTATGGCTACACCTTC. Amino acid sequence: CASRISRGTNYGYTF.

The rearrangement joins TRBV2 to TRBJ1-1; a weak D match, TRBD1 (5 bases). This CDR3 is built from 14 residues. Trimming removed 6 bases at V and 3 bases at J, with 14 bases between. Germline CDR1 and CDR2: SNHLY and FYNNEI. The CDR3 sequence is CASRETELYTEAFF. In nucleotides, the CDR3 is TGTGCCAGCAGGGAGACAGAACTCTACACTGAAGCTTTCTTT.

The chain links TRBV2 to TRBJ1-1; D remains unclear. V lost 1 base, J lost 0 bases, and 9 bases lay in between. From germline, CDR1 is SNHLY and CDR2 FYNNEI. There are 15 residues in the CDR3. The CDR3 here is CASSEVGNMNTEAFF. The DNA for the CDR3 is TGTGCCAGCAGTGAAGTCGGGAACATGAACACTGAAGCTTTCTTT.

The V and J genes are TRBV29-1 and TRBJ1-5, with a tentative D call TRBD1 (6 bases). The CDR3 consists of 14 residues. Germline V CDR1 and CDR2: SQVTM, ANQGSEA. The ends were cut back, 7 bases at V and 7 bases at J, with 20 bases in the middle. The CDR3 DNA is TGCAGCGCATCCCAGGACAGAGGTACCCAGCCCCAGCATTTT. Protein: CSASQDRGTQPQHF.

The chain uses TRBV7-9 and TRBJ2-7, with D perhaps being TRBD1 or TRBD2 (5 bases each). This CDR3 has 14 amino acids. The V end was cut by 1 base, the J end by 3 bases, with 10 bases between. Germline CDR1 SEHNR, CDR2 FQNEAQ (reference sequence). CDR3 sequence: CASSLDGGLYEQYF. CDR3 sequence (DNA): TGTGCCAGCAGCTTAGATGGGGGTCTCTACGAGCAGTACTTC.

This sequence joins TRBV11-2 and TRBJ2-5; TRBD2 aligns across 7 bases. This CDR3 spans 15 amino acids. Germline CDR1 SGHAT, CDR2 FQNNGV. After removal of 0 bases from V and 4 bases from J, the junction contained 5 bases not matched to a gene. The CDR3: CASSLDIGGGETQYF. The CDR3 DNA sequence: TGTGCCAGCAGCTTAGATATTGGCGGGGGAGAGACCCAGTACTTC.

V gene TRBV10-1 combines with J gene TRBJ1-2; 12 bases map to TRBD1. This CDR3 has 14 amino acids. Germline V gives CDR1 WNHNN, CDR2 SYGVQD (reference sequence). Trimming removed 6 bases from V and 6 bases from J; junction bases left unmatched: 5. The CDR3 coding sequence is TGCGCCAGCAGGGGGACAGGGGGCGACCATGGCTACACCTTC. Encoded protein: CASRGTGGDHGYTF.

The chain carries TRBV19 and TRBJ1-1, with 7 bases matching TRBD1. CDR1 is LNHDA and CDR2 is SQIVND in the germline V gene (reference sequence). The CDR3 covers 16 residues. V was pared by 4 bases and J by 2 bases, with 10 bases of the junction left unmatched. In DNA form, the CDR3 reads TGTGCCAGTAGTACCATCGACAGGGCGAGAAACACTGAAGCTTTCTTT. Translation: CASSTIDRARNTEAFF.

V and J are TRBV5-1 and TRBJ2-3; tentative D call: TRBD1 (6 bases). The CDR3 runs to 15 residues. Germline V gives CDR1 SGHRS, CDR2 YFSETQ. The V end lost 1 base, the J end lost 2 bases, and 11 bases lay between the germline ends. The CDR3 is CASSLMGTYTDTQYF. The CDR3 DNA reads TGCGCCAGCAGCTTGATGGGGACATACACAGATACGCAGTATTTT. The whole variable domain, remainder taken from reference TRBV5-1 and TRBJ2-3, is KAGVTQTPRYLIKTRGQQVTLSCSPISGHRSVSWYQQTPGQGLQFLFEYFSETQRNKGNFPGRFSGRQFSNSRSEMNVSTLELGDSALYLCASSLMGTYTDTQYFGPGTRLTVL.

The V call is TRBV7-6, the J call TRBJ1-1; D remains unclear. The CDR3 runs 12 residues. Germline CDR1 reads SGHVS; CDR2 reads FNYEAQ. The V gene lost 6 bases and the J gene lost 6 bases, with 11 bases spanning the gap. This CDR3 is CASSQSNAEAFF. DNA for the CDR3: TGTGCCAGCAGTCAGTCCAACGCTGAAGCTTTCTTT.

The rearrangement uses TRBV19 and TRBJ1-2; 7 nucleotides agree with TRBD1. Per the germline V gene, CDR1 is LNHDA and CDR2 is SQIVND (reference sequence). The CDR3 is 14 residues long. Trimming at V came to 8 bases and at J to 4 bases, leaving 10 bases not matched to a gene. This CDR3 reads CASDWGGQLYGYTF. Here the CDR3 DNA reads TGTGCCAGTGATTGGGGGGGACAGCTCTATGGCTACACCTTC.